This T cell receptor (beta chain) was sequenced during a study of cytomegalovirus exposure and HLA in healthy donors (dated by TCRdb to the late 2010s). For the wider study: An earlier analysis of several hundred of the donors reported 276 Gb of sequence data and 117 million unique TCR beta sequences obtained from 180 million or so T cells. About 330 gigabases of sequencing data and about 92 million unique TCR sequences made up an early release that covered fewer than 650 HLA-typed donors. The genetic ancestry cluster associated with self-reported Caucasian donors included over 80% of the roughly 360 genotyped donors. The aim of the study was to test whether cataloging public T cell receptors could identify signatures of past pathogen exposure. The study profiled the T cell repertoires of under 700 subjects by immunosequencing and related them to cytomegalovirus serostatus. Along with the roughly 700-subject first cohort, a separate validation cohort of around 110 different subjects was used. High-throughput TCR immunosequencing, statistical association of individual TCRs with disease status, and machine learning were combined to predict cytomegalovirus infection status. In a later analysis, previously published TCR beta repertoires from 550 to 750 donors were re-analyzed and high-resolution HLA genotyping was added so that TCR occurrence patterns could be studied. In the later analysis, no new phenotypic data were used to find candidate immune exposures; instead, reliance was placed on TCR beta sequences and their occurrence across donors. An earlier analysis of approximately 630 of the donors applied high-throughput TCR beta sequencing to assess whether each TCR beta V gene segment acted as functional or pseudogenic. Donor age, sex, ethnicity and CMV serostatus were collected together with the repertoire data. In a later genetic analysis, genome-wide SNP genotypes for about three fifths of the 666 donors were used, and that subset was treated as a discovery cohort. All discovery cohort repertoires had been generated on a single sequencing platform. HLA typing covered class I and class II loci at four-digit resolution. Typing coverage differed by locus: A, B, C, DRB1 and DQB1 were typed in about 629-640 donors, DQA1 in about 550, DPA1 in nearly 610, and DPB1 in approximately 450. A handful of DR-DQ haplotypes were handled as single units for association and clustering because linkage in the cohort was strong. On average, roughly 240,000 unique TCR beta nucleotide sequences were sequenced per donor among a few hundred genotyped donors of the cohort, with roughly 18% of those sequences being non-productive.

Libraries were prepared through the immunoSEQ multiplex PCR assay. For the multiplex PCR, a mixture combining 60 forward primers for TCR Vbeta segments and 13 reverse primers for TCR Jbeta segments was used. Amplification of the CDR3 region of rearranged TCR beta genes was performed with a multiplex PCR assay on genomic DNA. Amplified TCR beta libraries were sequenced as 87-base-pair reads on the Illumina HiSeq System. The original pipeline was this. A later analysis tallied tens of millions of unique TCR beta chains across the 700 or so repertoires, and approximately 9.9 million of those chains were shared by two or more donors. Raw reads were error-corrected and collapsed into unique sequences with a nearest-neighbor algorithm that merged closely related sequences to remove PCR and sequencing errors. To assign V, D and J gene segments, CDR3 sequences were aligned to IMGT reference sequences. For a sequence to be retained, a match of at least six nucleotides was required to both a V gene segment and a J gene segment. Rearrangements were called productive when the CDR3 lacked stop codons and stayed in frame with V and J; all others were non-productive. Following IMGT convention, CDR3 was defined as the stretch from the second conserved V-encoded cysteine up to the conserved J-encoded phenylalanine. In an earlier analysis of just under 600 of the donors, sequences lacking an unambiguous match to a single V gene segment were excluded. In an earlier analysis of 587 of the donors, a V segment was called functional when productive rearrangements were above 56.7%, and segregating when the standard deviation between donors exceeded 5%. A statistical classification framework was developed to diagnose cytomegalovirus status using the catalog of TCR beta chain sequences. V and J gene assignment, in a later analysis, came from comparing TCR nucleotide sequences with IMGT/GENE-DB human TR gene sequences. A later analysis assigned CDR3 sequences and most-parsimonious VDJ recombination scenarios with the TCRdist pipeline. A later analysis defined each TCR beta chain by its CDR3 amino acid sequence plus V-gene family, and excluded reads lacking a unique V-gene family. As a way to deal with suspected cross-contamination and a sequencing artifact, a later analysis dropped 500 to 700 nucleotide sequences that were highly shared and had low generation probability. For each public chain, a later analysis derived a clonal expansion index from normalized ranks of inferred template counts within each repertoire. In a later analysis, generation probabilities were computed with a VDJ recombination model fitted to out-of-frame rearrangements, and the resulting probabilities were checked against IGoR. In a later analysis, hypergeometric tests were used to score TCR-TCR, TCR-HLA and TCR-CMV co-occurrence, with a repertoire-size bias correction applied to TCR pairs. A later analysis estimated false discovery rates by permuting HLA or CMV assignments 20 times. In a later analysis, co-occurring TCRs were grouped using DBSCAN, with TCRdist sequence similarity added in when clustering inside HLA-allele-positive subsets. Repertoires with fewer than 30,000 or more than 120,000 public chains were left out of co-occurrence clustering, as were a handful of repertoires with anomalous nucleotide sharing. The table was pulled from immuneACCESS by TCRdb, which kept in-frame rearrangements only. Such tables lose some clones; where checked, under half of the loss comes from unresolved V genes, and the rest has no known cause. Clone size and the V and J calls come from that table; the DNA yielded D and trimming. The sample table shows about 120,000 clones, and around 74% are seen once. Together, the top ten hold about 30% of the sample.

The study at large found these results: The authors suggested that the approach could potentially be extended to other disease states and immunological phenotypes. Because HLA typing was unavailable for some donors at each locus, only the typed subset was used in association tests. Compared with the roughly 720-donor mean, donors in an Asian-associated ancestry cluster had fewer N-insertions in productive TCRs, according to a later genetic analysis. The cohort was sequenced for TCR beta chains only, and without alpha or paired-chain data the features that could be detected were limited. In a later analysis, most CMV-associated TCR beta chains were found to appear HLA-restricted, with HLA associations seemingly driven largely by CMV exposure. A further reported finding was that TCR beta sequences accurately predicted the HLA-A and HLA-B alleles for most subjects in the first cohort. The 87-base-pair reads could not distinguish some IMGT-functional V segments, including TRBV6-2 and TRBV6-3, so those segments were excluded. The classifier was reported to diagnose cytomegalovirus status with high specificity and sensitivity in both the original and validation cohorts. The presence/absence analyses assumed that sequencing depth was roughly uniform across donors, and that assumption may not be true. A later analysis reported that several top co-occurrence clusters appeared linked to parvovirus B19, influenza, CMV and Epstein-Barr virus. At a false discovery rate of 0.05, a later analysis linked about 16,000 TCR beta sequences to specific HLA alleles. The earlier analysis of 587 of the donors excluded fewer than 20 rarely observed V segments, including chromosome 9 orphons, because counts were too low. A later analysis found that TCR association rates varied across HLA loci, with DRB1 alleles showing the most associated TCRs and HLA-C alleles the fewest. Most TCR sequences were seen in very few donors, while some public TCRs were found in many individuals. A group of highly shared sequence variants was considered likely to be a technical artifact of the sequencing pipeline. An earlier analysis of several hundred of the donors showed that most TCR beta V segments appeared in productive rearrangements either about 87% or about 30% of the time, which broadly matched IMGT annotations. When HLA alleles, especially DR and DQ, strongly co-occurred, attributing TCR associations to individual alleles was difficult. The only immune exposure information available for the cohort was CMV serostatus. An association between a missense DCLRE1C variant and V-gene and J-gene trimming of TCR beta chains was found in a later genetic analysis and replicated in an independent cohort. The study gave a list of roughly 150 TCR beta chains associated with cytomegalovirus. Correlated functional status among segregating V segments might reflect linkage disequilibrium, but an unknown experimental factor could not be ruled out. In vitro tests confirmed that a few of the cytomegalovirus-associated TCR beta chains recognize cytomegalovirus antigens. In a later analysis, HLA-associated TCR beta chains were found to be more clonally expanded and to have lower generation probabilities than equally common non-associated chains.

Points on this clone: The antigen this receptor binds is unknown. Per-nucleotide qualities are absent, and no much larger clonotype sits a single base away.

The cohort comprised around 700 healthy bone marrow donors. All cohort members were sampled while nominally healthy, although unrecorded immune exposures were likely present. The donor tested CMV seropositive and was one of the 289 seropositive cohort members. Every donor gave a peripheral blood sample, and the peripheral blood mononuclear cells from that sample were used for TCR beta sequencing. The Qiagen DNeasy Blood Extraction Kit was used to extract genomic DNA from the blood cell samples. For CDR1 and CDR2, the germline V gene lists ENHRY and SYGVKD. The cysteine opens and the phenylalanine closes a CDR3 of 14 amino acids. Only the CDR3 DNA is retained, 42 bases long and in frame from the first base.

The sequence is built from TRBV10-3 and TRBJ2-5; the best D guess is TRBD1, with 5 bases matching. TRBJ2-7 matches the DNA end more closely, so the J call is doubtful. This receptor was taken from a man aged 55-75 years in good health and CMV-seropositive. The sample was PBMCs. CDR3 protein: CAISERQGGYEQYF. The DNA sequence reads TGTGCCATCAGTGAGAGGCAGGGCGGCTACGAGCAGTACTTC.